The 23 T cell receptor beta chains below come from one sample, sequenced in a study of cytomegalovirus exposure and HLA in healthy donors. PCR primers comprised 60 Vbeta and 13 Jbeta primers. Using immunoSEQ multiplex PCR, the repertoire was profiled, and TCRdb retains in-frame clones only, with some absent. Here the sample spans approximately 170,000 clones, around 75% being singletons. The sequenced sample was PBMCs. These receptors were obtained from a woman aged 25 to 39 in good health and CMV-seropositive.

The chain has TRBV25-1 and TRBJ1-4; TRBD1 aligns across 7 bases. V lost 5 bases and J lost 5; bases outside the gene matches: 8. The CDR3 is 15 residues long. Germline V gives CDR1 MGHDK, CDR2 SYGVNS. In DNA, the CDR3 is TGTGCCAGCAGTTCGATGACAGGGTCAAATGAAAAACTGTTTTTT. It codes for CASSSMTGSNEKLFF.

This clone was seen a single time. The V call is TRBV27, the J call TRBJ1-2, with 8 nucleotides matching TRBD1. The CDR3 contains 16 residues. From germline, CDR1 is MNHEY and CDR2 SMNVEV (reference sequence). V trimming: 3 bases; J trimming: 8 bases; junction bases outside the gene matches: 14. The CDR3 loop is CASSLRAQDRGEGYTF. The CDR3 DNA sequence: TGTGCCAGCAGTTTGAGGGCCCAAGACAGGGGAGAAGGCTACACCTTC.

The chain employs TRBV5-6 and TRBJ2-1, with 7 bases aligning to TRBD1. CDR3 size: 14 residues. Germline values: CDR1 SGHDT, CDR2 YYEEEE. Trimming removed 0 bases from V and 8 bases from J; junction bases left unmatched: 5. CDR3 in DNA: TGTGCCAGCAGCTTGGGAAGGGGGCGGGATGAGCAGTTCTTC. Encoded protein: CASSLGRGRDEQFF.

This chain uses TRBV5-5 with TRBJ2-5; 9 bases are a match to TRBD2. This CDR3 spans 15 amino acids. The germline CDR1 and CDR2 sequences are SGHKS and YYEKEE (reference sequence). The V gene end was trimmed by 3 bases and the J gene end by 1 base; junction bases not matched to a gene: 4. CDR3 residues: CASSYRLAVQETQYF. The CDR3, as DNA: TGTGCCAGCAGCTACCGACTAGCGGTCCAAGAGACCCAGTACTTC.

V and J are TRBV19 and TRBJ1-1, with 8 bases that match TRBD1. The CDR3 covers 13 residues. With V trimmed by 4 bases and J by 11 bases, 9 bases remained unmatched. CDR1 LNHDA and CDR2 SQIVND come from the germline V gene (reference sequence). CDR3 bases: TGTGCCAGTAGTAAAGAGGGACAGGCCTCGGCTTTCTTT. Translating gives CASSKEGQASAFF.

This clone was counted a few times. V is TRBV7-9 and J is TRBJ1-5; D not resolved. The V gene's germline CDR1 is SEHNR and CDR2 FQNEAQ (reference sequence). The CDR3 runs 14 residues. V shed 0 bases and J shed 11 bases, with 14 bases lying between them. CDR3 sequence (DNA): TGTGCCAGCAGCTTAGCCCCAGCCCGGGAGGCCCAGCATTTT. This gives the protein CASSLAPAREAQHF.

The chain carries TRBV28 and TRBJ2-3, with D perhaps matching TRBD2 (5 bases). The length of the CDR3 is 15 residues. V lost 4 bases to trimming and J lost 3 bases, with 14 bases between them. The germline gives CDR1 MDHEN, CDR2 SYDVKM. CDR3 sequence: CASSSAVPTTDTQYF. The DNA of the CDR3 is TGTGCCAGCAGTTCAGCGGTCCCGACTACAGATACGCAGTATTTT.

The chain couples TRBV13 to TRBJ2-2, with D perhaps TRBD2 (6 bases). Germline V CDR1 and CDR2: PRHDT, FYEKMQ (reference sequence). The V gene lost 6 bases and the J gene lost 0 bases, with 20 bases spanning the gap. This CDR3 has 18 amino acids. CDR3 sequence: CASRYAPLLAPNTGELFF. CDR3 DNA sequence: TGTGCCAGCAGATACGCCCCCCTTCTAGCGCCGAACACCGGGGAGCTGTTTTTT.

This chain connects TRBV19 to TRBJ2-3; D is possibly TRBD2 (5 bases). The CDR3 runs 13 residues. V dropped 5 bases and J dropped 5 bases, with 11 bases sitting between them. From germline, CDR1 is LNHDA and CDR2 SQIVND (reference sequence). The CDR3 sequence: CASSPLLGDTQYF. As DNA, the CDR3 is TGTGCCAGTAGTCCCCTACTAGGAGATACGCAGTATTTT.

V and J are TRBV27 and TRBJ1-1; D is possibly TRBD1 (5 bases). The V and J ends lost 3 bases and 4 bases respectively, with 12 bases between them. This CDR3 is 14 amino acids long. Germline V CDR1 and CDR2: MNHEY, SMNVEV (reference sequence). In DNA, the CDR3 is TGTGCCAGCAGTTTTCGGGGGGGAGGCACTGAAGCTTTCTTT. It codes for CASSFRGGGTEAFF.

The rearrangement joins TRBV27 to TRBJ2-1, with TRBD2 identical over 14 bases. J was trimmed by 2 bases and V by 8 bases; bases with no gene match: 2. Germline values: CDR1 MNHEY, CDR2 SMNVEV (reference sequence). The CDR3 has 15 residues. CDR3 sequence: CASSGLAGAYNEQFF. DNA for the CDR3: TGTGCCAGCTCGGGACTAGCGGGAGCCTACAATGAGCAGTTCTTC.

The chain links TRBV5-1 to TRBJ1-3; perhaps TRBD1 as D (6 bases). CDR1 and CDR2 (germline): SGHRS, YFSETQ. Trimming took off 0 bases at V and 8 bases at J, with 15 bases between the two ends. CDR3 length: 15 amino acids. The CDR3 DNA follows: TGCGCCAGCAGCTTGGTTTCAGGGGCCCCGGACACCATATATTTT. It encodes CASSLVSGAPDTIYF.

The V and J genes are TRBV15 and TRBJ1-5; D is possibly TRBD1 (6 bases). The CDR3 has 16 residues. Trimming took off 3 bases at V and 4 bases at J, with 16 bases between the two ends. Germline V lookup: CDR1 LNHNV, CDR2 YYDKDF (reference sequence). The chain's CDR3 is CATSRSPGEWNQPQHF. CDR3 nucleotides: TGTGCCACCAGCAGGTCGCCAGGGGAGTGGAATCAGCCCCAGCATTTT.

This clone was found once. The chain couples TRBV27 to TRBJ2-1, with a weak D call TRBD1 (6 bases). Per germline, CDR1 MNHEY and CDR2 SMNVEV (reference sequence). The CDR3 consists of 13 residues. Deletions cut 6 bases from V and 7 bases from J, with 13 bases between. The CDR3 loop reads CASRMDSLNEQFF. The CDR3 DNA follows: TGTGCCAGCAGAATGGACAGCCTGAATGAGCAGTTCTTC.

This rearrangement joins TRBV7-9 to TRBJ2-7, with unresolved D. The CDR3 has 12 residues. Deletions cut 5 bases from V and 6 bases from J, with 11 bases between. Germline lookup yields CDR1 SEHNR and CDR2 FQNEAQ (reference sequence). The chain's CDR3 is CASSRGLSEQYF. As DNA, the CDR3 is TGTGCCAGCAGCCGCGGCCTAAGCGAGCAGTACTTC.

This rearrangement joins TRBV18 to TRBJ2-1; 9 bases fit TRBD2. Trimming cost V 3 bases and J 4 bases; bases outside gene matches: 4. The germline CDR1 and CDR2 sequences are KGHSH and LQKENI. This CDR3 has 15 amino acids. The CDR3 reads CASSPSSGKYNEQFF. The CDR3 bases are TGTGCCAGCTCACCGTCTAGCGGGAAGTACAATGAGCAGTTCTTC.

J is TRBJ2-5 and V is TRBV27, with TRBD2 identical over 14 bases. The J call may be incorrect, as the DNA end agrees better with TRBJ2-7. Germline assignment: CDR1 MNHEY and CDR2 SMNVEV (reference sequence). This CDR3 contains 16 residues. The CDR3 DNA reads TGTGCCAGCAGTTTATACGGACTAGCGGGGGGCTACGAGCAGTACTTC. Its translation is CASSLYGLAGGYEQYF.

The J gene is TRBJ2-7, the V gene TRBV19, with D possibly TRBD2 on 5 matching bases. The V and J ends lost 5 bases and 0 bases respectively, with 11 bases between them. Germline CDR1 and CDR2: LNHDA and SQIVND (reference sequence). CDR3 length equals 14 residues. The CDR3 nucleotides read TGTGCCAGTAGTTTGAGCGGCAGCTCCTACGAGCAGTACTTC. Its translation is CASSLSGSSYEQYF.

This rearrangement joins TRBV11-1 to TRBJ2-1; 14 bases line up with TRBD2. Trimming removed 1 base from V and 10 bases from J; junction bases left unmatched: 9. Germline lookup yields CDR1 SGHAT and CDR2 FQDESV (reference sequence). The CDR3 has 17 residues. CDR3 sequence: CASSLGGGLAGGWEQFF. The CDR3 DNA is TGTGCCAGCAGCTTAGGGGGTGGACTAGCGGGAGGTTGGGAGCAGTTCTTC.

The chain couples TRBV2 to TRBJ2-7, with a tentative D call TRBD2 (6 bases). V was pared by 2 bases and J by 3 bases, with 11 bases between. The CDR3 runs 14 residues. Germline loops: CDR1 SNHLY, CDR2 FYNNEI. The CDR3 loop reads CASSELALYYEQYF. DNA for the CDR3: TGTGCCAGCAGTGAACTAGCGCTTTACTACGAGCAGTACTTC.

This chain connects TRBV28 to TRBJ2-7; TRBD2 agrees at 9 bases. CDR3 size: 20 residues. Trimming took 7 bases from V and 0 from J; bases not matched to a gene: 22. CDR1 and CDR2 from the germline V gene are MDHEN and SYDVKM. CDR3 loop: CASIPRLAEVPTFSSYEQYF. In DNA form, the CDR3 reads TGTGCCAGCATCCCCCGACTAGCGGAGGTCCCTACTTTCAGCTCCTACGAGCAGTACTTC.

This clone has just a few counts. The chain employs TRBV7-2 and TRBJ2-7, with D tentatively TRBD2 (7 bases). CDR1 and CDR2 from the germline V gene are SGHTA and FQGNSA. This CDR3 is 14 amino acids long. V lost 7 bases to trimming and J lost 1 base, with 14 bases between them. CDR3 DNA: TGTGCCAGCACCCTAGGGGGGGGATCCTACGAGCAGTACTTC. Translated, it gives CASTLGGGSYEQYF.

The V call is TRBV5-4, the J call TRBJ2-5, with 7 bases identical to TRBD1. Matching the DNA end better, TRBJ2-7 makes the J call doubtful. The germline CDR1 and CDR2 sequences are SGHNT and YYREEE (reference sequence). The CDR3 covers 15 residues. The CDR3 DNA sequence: TGTGCCAGCAGCACACAGGGGTCAACGGGCTACGAGCAGTACTTC. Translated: CASSTQGSTGYEQYF.